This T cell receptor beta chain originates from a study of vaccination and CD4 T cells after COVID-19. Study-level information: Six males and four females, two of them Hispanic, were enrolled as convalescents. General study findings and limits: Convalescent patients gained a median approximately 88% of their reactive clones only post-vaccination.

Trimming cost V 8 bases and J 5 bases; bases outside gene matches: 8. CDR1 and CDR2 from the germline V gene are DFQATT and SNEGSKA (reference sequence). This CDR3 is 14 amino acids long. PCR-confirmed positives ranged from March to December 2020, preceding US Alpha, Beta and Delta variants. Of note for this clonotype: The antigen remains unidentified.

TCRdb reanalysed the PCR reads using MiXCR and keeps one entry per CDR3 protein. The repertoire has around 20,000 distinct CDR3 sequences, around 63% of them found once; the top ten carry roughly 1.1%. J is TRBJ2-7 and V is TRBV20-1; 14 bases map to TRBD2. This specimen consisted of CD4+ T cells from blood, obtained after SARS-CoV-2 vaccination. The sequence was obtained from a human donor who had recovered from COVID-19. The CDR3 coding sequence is TGCAGTTCGGAGAGGACTAGCGGGAGGCACGAGCAGTACTTC. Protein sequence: CSSERTSGRHEQYF.